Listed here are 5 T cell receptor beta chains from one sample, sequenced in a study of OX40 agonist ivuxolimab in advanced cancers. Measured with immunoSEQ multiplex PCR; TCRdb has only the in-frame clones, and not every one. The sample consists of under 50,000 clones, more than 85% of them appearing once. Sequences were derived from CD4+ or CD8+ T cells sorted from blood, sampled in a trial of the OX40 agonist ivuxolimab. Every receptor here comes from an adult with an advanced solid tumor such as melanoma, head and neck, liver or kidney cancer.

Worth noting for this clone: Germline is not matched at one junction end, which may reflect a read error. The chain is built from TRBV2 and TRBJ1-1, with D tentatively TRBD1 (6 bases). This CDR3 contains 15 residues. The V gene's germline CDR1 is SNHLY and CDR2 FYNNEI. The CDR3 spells CASTERGGGHTEAFF. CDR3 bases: TGTGCCAGCACTGAAAGGGGGGGTGGGCACACTGAAGCTTTCTTT.

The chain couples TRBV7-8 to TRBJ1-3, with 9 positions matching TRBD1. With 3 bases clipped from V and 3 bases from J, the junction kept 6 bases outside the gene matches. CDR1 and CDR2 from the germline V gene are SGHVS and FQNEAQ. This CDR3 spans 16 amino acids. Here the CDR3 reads CASSFHRGPVGNTIYF. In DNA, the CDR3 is TGTGCCAGCAGCTTTCACAGGGGGCCGGTTGGAAACACCATATATTTT.

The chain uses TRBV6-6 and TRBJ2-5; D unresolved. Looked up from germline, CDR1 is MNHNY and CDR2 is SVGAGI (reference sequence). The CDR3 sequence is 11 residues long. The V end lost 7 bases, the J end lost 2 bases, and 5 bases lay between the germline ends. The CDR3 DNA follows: TGTGCCAGCACCAATCAAGAGACCCAGTACTTC. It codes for CASTNQETQYF.

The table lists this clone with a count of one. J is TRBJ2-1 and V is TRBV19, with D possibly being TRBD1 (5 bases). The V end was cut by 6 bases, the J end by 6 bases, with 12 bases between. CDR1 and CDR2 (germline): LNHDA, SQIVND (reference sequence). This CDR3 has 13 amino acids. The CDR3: CASRGLGVNEQFF. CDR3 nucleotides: TGTGCCAGTAGAGGGCTAGGGGTCAATGAGCAGTTCTTC.

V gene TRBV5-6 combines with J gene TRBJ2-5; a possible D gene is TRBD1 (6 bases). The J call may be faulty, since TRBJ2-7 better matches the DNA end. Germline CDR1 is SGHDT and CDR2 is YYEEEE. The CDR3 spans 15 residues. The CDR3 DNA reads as TGTGCCAGCAGCGTATACAGGGTTTCGGGCTACGAGCAGTACTTC. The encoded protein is CASSVYRVSGYEQYF.